A single sample gave rise to the 6 T cell receptor beta chains below, sequenced in a study of shared clonotypes between healthy human individuals. Using immunoSEQ multiplex PCR, the repertoire was profiled, and TCRdb retains in-frame clones only, with some absent. This sample yields about 600,000 clones, of which roughly 95% are seen a single time; about 0.11% belongs to the top ten. Terminally differentiated effector memory CD45RA+ cells were left out of the naive CD8 fraction, which was CD45RO-negative and positively selected for CCR7. Sequences were obtained from naive CD8+ T cells sorted from blood. The source of these receptors is a young woman in good health.

This chain joins TRBV7-6 and TRBJ2-7; TRBD1 agrees at 10 bases. The CDR3 contains 16 residues. After removal of 7 bases from V and 7 bases from J, the junction contained 16 bases not matched to a gene. Germline values: CDR1 SGHVS, CDR2 FNYEAQ. Written as DNA, the CDR3 is TGTGCCAGCACCCACGGACAGGGGACAGGGGCTTCGGAGCAGTACTTC. Translated, it gives CASTHGQGTGASEQYF. Combining the CDR3 with reference TRBV7-6 and TRBJ2-7 gives the whole variable domain GAGVSQSPRYKVTKRGQDVALRCDPISGHVSLYWYRQALGQGPEFLTYFNYEAQQDKSGLPNDRFSAERPEGSISTLTIQRTEQRDSAMYRCASTHGQGTGASEQYFGPGTRLTVT.

This clone was picked up one time. The rearrangement links TRBV5-1 to TRBJ2-1, with 11 positions matching TRBD2. CDR1 is SGHRS and CDR2 is YFSETQ in the germline V gene. The trim removed 1 base at V and 8 bases at J, leaving 8 bases unmatched. The CDR3 length is 16 residues. The CDR3 region has the DNA TGCGCCAGCAGCTTGTATAGCGGGAGGGCCGTGGATGAGCAGTTCTTC. Translation gives CASSLYSGRAVDEQFF.

This sequence joins TRBV27 and TRBJ2-5; 16 bases line up with TRBD2. Germline V gene lookup returns CDR1 MNHEY and CDR2 SMNVEV (reference sequence). The V gene end was trimmed by 5 bases and the J gene end by 5 bases; junction bases not matched to a gene: 8. The CDR3 contains 17 residues. The CDR3 region has the DNA TGTGCCAGCAGTACGGGACTAGCGGGAGGGTTAGGGGAGACCCAGTACTTC. This sequence encodes CASSTGLAGGLGETQYF.

The chain is built from TRBV19 and TRBJ1-5, with unresolved D. From germline, CDR1 is LNHDA and CDR2 SQIVND (reference sequence). V was trimmed by 4 bases and J by 1 base, leaving 11 bases between them. This CDR3 contains 15 residues. The DNA of the CDR3 is TGTGCCAGTAGTAAGGGATCTTTAAGCAATCAGCCCCAGCATTTT. Protein sequence: CASSKGSLSNQPQHF.

The V and J genes are TRBV2 and TRBJ1-4, with 7 bases matching TRBD1. The CDR3 runs 13 residues. The germline V gene encodes CDR1 SNHLY and CDR2 FYNNEI. Losses at the gene ends were 3 bases for V and 8 bases for J; bases not matched to a gene: 3. CDR3 residues: CASSEGQREKLFF. The CDR3 region has the DNA TGTGCCAGCAGTGAGGGACAGCGGGAAAAACTGTTTTTT.

This rearrangement joins TRBV2 to TRBJ2-7; no reliable D call. V was cut by 6 bases and J by 1 base, with 13 bases left in between. The CDR3 contains 14 residues. The germline V gene has CDR1 SNHLY and CDR2 FYNNEI. CDR3: CASSPGRSSYEQYF. The CDR3 DNA is TGTGCCAGCAGCCCAGGACGTAGTTCCTACGAGCAGTACTTC.